The sample holds a few counts of the clone carrying this T cell receptor (beta chain). The CDR3 spans 14 residues. Germline V gene sequence: CDR1 DFQATT, CDR2 SNEGSKA (reference sequence). The data were taken from a study of blood T cells in healthy people across ages. Sample-barcoded 5' priming and a J-beta primer mix drove a second PCR of about 6 to 11 cycles. One entry per CDR3 protein results from TCRdb running MiXCR on the 5' RACE reads. The sample contains 800,000 or so distinct CDR3 sequences, 35% to 60% of which appear only once. The sequencing sample was made of blood. This rearrangement joins TRBV20-1 to TRBJ2-1, with TRBD2 identical over 8 bases. This clonotype originated in a man aged 80 or over in good health. DNA for the CDR3: TGCAGCGCGCGTAGGGCGGGAGGAGAGAATGAGCAGTTCTTC. Amino acid sequence: CSARRAGGENEQFF.